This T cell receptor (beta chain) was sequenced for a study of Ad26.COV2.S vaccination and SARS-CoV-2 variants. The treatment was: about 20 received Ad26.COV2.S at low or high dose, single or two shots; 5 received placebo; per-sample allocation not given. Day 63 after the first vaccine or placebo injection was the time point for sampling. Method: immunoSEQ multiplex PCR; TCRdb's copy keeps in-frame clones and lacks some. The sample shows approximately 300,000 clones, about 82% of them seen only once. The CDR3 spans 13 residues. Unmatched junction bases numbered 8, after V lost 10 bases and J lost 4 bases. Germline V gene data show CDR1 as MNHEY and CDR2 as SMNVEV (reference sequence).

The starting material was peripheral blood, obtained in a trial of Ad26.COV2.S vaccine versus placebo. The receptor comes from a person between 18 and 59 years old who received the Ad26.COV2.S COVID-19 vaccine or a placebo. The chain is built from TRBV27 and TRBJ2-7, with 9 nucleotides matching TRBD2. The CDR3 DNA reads TGTGCCACCGCGCGGGGGGGGCTATACGAGCAGTACTTC. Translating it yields CATARGGLYEQYF.